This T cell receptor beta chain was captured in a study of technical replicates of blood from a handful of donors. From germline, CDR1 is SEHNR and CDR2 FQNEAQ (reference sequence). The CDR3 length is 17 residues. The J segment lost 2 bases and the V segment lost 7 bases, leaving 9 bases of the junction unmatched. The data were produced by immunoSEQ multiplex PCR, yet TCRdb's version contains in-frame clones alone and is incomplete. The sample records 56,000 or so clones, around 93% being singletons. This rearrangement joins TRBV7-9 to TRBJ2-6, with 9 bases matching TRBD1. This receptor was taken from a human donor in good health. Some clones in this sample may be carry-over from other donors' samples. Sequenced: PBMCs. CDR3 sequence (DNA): TGTGCCAGCACCTCCGGGACAGGGTACGCTGGGGCCAACGTCCTGACTTTC. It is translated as CASTSGTGYAGANVLTF.